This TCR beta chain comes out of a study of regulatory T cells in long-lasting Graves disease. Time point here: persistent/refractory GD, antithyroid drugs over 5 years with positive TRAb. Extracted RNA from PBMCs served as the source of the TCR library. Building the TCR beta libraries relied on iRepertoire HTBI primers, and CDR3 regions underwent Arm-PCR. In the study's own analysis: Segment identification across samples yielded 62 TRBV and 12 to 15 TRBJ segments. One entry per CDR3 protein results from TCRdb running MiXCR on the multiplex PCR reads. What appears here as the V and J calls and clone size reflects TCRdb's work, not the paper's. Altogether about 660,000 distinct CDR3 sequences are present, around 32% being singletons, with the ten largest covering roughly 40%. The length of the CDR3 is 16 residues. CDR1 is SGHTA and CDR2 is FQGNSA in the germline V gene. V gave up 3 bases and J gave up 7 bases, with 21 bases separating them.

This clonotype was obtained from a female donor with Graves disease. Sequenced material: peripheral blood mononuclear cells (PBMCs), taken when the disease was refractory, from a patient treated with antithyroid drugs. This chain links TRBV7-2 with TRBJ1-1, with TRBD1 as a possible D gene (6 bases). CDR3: CASSFGDRMRYNEAFF. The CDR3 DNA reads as TGTGCCAGCAGCTTTGGAGACAGGATGAGGTACAATGAAGCTTTCTTT.